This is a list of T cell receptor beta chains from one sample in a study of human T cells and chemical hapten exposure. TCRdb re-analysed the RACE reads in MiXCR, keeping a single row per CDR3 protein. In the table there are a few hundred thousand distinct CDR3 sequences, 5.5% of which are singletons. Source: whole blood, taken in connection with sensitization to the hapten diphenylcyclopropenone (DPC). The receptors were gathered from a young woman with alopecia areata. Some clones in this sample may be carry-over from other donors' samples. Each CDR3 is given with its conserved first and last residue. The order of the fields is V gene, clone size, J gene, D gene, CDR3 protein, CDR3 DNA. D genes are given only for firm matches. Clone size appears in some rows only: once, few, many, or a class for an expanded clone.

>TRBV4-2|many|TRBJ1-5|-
CASSAHRDSNQPQHF
TGTGCCAGCAGCGCTCACAGGGATTCCAATCAGCCCCAGCATTTT
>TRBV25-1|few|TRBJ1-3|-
CASSGFQGPRVTIYF
TGTGCCAGCAGTGGGTTCCAGGGGCCCAGGGTCACCATATATTTT
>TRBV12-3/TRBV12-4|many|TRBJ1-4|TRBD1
CASSSDAGGHLGLFF
TGTGCCAGCAGTTCCGACGCAGGGGGCCATCTCGGGCTGTTTTTT
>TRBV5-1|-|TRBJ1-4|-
CASSLGASENLFF
TGCGCCAGCAGCTTAGGGGCGTCTGAAAACCTGTTTTTT
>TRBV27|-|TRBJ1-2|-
CASSFGGAYGYTF
TGTGCCAGCAGTTTCGGGGGGGCCTATGGCTACACCTTC
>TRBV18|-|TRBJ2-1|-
CASSPPDNEQFF
TGTGCCAGCTCACCACCAGACAACGAGCAGTTCTTC
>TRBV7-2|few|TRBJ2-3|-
CASSFLHTDTQYF
TGTGCCAGCAGCTTTCTCCACACAGATACGCAGTATTTT
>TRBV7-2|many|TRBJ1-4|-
CASSLLMGGTNEKLFF
TGTGCCAGCAGCTTATTGATGGGGGGAACTAATGAAAAACTGTTTTTT
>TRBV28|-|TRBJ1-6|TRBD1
CASRQGPANSPLHF
TGTGCCAGCAGACAGGGGCCGGCGAATTCACCCCTCCACTTT
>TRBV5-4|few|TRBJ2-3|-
CASSHRRGPSTDTQYF
TGTGCCAGCAGCCACCGTAGGGGCCCTAGCACAGATACGCAGTATTTT
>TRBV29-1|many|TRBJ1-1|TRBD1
CSVRDREGTEAFF
TGCAGCGTTCGGGACAGGGAGGGCACTGAAGCTTTCTTT
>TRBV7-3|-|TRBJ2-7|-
CASSPTGLTDRFPYEQYF
TGTGCCAGCAGCCCAACTGGCCTGACAGACCGTTTCCCCTACGAGCAGTACTTC
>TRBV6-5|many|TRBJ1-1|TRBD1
CASSRVRDRVQNTEAFF
TGTGCCAGCAGTCGCGTTAGGGACAGGGTACAGAACACTGAAGCTTTCTTT
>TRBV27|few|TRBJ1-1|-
CASSSSDGNTEAFF
TGTGCCAGCAGTTCTTCCGACGGGAACACTGAAGCTTTCTTT
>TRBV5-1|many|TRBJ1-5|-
CASSLGDHQPQHF
TGCGCCAGCAGCTTGGGGGATCATCAGCCCCAGCATTTT
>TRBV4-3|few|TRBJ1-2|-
CASSQERPDGYTF
TGCGCCAGCAGCCAAGAACGCCCGGATGGCTACACCTTC
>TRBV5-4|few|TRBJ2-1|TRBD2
CASTLGGSGQNNEQFF
TGTGCCAGCACCCTGGGTGGTAGCGGGCAAAACAATGAGCAGTTCTTC
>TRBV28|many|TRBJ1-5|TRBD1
CASSPLRGHQPQHF
TGTGCCAGCAGTCCTCTGAGGGGGCATCAGCCCCAGCATTTT
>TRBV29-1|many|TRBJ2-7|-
CSAGSDISYEQYF
TGCAGCGCCGGTAGCGACATCTCCTACGAGCAGTACTTC
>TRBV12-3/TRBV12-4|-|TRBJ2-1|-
CASSPGLVYNEQFF
TGTGCCAGCAGTCCCGGACTGGTTTACAATGAGCAGTTCTTC
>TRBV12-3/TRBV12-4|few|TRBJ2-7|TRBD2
CASSFLAGYEQYF
TGTGCCAGCAGTTTTTTAGCGGGGTACGAGCAGTACTTC
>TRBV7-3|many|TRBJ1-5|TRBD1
CASSFLQGASQPQHF
TGTGCCAGCAGCTTTCTACAGGGGGCGAGTCAGCCCCAGCATTTT
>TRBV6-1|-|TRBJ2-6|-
CASANRLAGANVLTF
TGTGCCAGCGCTAATAGACTAGCTGGGGCCAACGTCCTGACTTTC
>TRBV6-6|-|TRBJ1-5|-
CASSHDKGSNQPQHF
TGTGCCAGCAGTCATGATAAGGGGAGCAATCAGCCCCAGCATTTT
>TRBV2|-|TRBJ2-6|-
CASSGEITGANVLTF
TGTGCCAGCAGTGGTGAGATCACTGGGGCCAACGTCCTGACTTTC
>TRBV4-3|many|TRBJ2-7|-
CASSPERDYEQYF
TGCGCCAGCAGCCCCGAACGGGATTACGAGCAGTACTTC
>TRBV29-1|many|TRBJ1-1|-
CSVRRNTEAFF
TGCAGCGTTAGAAGGAACACTGAAGCTTTCTTT
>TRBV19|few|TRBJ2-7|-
CASSIGSPAYEQYF
TGTGCCAGTAGTATAGGGTCGCCAGCCTACGAGCAGTACTTC
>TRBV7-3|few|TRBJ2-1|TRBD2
CASSPTGLGVDNEQFF
TGTGCCAGCAGCCCAACAGGACTAGGGGTCGACAATGAGCAGTTCTTC
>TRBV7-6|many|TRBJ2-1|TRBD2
CASSLHGTSGGNEQFF
TGTGCCAGCAGCTTACACGGGACTAGCGGGGGGAATGAGCAGTTCTTC
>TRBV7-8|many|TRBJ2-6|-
CASSLAPPFSGANVLTF
TGTGCCAGCAGCTTAGCGCCCCCGTTCTCTGGGGCCAACGTCCTGACTTTC
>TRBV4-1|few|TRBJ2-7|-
CASSQYKGGYEQYF
TGCGCCAGCAGCCAATACAAGGGAGGCTACGAGCAGTACTTC
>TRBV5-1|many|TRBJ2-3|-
CASSMDPTSTDTQYF
TGCGCCAGCAGCATGGACCCAACTAGCACAGATACGCAGTATTTT
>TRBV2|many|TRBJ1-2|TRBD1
CASSAGQGDYGYTF
TGTGCCAGCAGTGCGGGACAGGGGGACTATGGCTACACCTTC
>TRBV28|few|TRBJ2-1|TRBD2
CASSGRGEYNEQFF
TGTGCCAGCAGTGGACGGGGGGAATACAATGAGCAGTTCTTC
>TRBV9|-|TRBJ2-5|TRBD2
CASSVMGLPETQYF
TGTGCCAGCAGCGTCATGGGACTACCGGAGACCCAGTACTTC
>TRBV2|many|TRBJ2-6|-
CASSDGISGANVLTF
TGTGCCAGCAGTGATGGAATTTCTGGGGCCAACGTCCTGACTTTC
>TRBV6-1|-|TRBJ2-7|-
CASSDEAGLEQYF
TGTGCCAGCAGTGACGAGGCGGGGTTGGAGCAGTACTTC
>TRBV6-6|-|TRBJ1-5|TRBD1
CASSLLTGAVQPQHF
TGTGCCAGCAGTCTTTTGACAGGGGCTGTACAGCCCCAGCATTTT
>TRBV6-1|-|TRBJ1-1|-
CASMDYEAFF
TGTGCCAGCATGGACTATGAAGCTTTCTTT
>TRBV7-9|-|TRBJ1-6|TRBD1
CASGQGANSPLHF
TGTGCCAGCGGTCAGGGGGCGAATTCACCCCTCCACTTT
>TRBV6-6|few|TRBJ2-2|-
CASSYGQELFF
TGTGCCAGCAGTTATGGACAGGAGCTGTTTTTT
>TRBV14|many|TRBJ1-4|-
CASSQDVFSPGGEKLFF
TGTGCCAGCAGCCAAGACGTTTTTTCCCCGGGTGGGGAAAAACTGTTTTTT
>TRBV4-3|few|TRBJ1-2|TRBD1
CASSQDWKTGQGYTF
TGCGCCAGCAGCCAAGATTGGAAGACAGGGCAAGGCTACACCTTC
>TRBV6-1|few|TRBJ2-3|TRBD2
CASSEFGGGSTDTQYF
TGTGCCAGCAGTGAATTTGGGGGGGGTAGCACAGATACGCAGTATTTT
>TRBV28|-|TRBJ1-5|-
CASSFPLNQPQHF
TGTGCCAGCAGTTTCCCCCTGAATCAGCCCCAGCATTTT
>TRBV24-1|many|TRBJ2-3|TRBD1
CATSETPRTGGSDTQYF
TGTGCCACCAGTGAGACCCCACGGACAGGGGGATCAGATACGCAGTATTTT
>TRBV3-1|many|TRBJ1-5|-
CASSQGYENQPQHF
TGTGCCAGCAGCCAAGGTTACGAGAATCAGCCCCAGCATTTT
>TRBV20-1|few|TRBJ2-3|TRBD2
CSAKSGGAPDTQYF
TGCAGTGCCAAGAGCGGGGGGGCCCCAGATACGCAGTATTTT
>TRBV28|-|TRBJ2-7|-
CASRGPNTEQYF
TGTGCCAGCAGGGGTCCCAATACCGAGCAGTACTTC
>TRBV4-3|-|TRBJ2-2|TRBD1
CASSRRQGQTGELFF
TGCGCCAGCAGCCGGAGACAGGGGCAAACCGGGGAGCTGTTTTTT
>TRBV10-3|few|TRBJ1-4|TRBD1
CATNRDRQNEKLFF
TGTGCCACAAACCGGGACAGGCAAAATGAAAAACTGTTTTTT
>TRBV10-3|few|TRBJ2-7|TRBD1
CAISGWDRGRGEQYF
TGTGCCATCAGTGGGTGGGACAGGGGGCGCGGGGAGCAGTACTTC
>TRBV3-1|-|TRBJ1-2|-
CASSGWDDGYTF
TGTGCCAGCAGTGGTTGGGACGATGGCTACACCTTC